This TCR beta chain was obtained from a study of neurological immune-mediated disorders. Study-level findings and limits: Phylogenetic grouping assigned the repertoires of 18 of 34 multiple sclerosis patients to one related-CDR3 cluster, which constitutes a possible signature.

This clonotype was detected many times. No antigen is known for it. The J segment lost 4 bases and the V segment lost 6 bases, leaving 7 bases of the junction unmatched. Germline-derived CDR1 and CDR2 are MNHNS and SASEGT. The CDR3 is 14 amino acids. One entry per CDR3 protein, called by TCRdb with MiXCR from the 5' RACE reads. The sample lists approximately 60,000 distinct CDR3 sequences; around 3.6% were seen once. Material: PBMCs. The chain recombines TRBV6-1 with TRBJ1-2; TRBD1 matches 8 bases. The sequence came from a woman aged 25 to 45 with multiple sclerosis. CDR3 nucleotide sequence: TGTGCCAGCAGAGATAAGGGACAGGCCTATGGCTACACCTTC. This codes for CASRDKGQAYGYTF.